This is a list of T cell receptor beta chains from one sample in a study of vaccination and CD4 T cells after COVID-19. TCRdb processed the PCR reads anew with MiXCR; each CDR3 protein has one entry. The top ten clones hold under 7.5% of a sample with several thousand distinct CDR3 sequences, around 54% of them seen once. Antigens for these TCRs are unknown. The specimen sequenced was CD4+ T cells from blood, cultured in vitro. Source of these receptors: a human donor who had recovered from COVID-19. Each CDR3 is given with its conserved first and last residue. The D gene is left open where the match is weak. Size values are once, few and many counts, or a class for expanded clones, and some rows have none.

clone_size | d_call | j_call | v_call | cdr3_aa | cdr3_nt
. | TRBD1 | TRBJ2-5 | TRBV6-5 | CASSYSGTGLETQYF | TGTGCCAGCAGTTACTCCGGGACAGGGTTGGAGACCCAGTACTTC
few | . | TRBJ1-6 | TRBV20-1 | CSARDPRNSYNSPLHF | TGCAGTGCTAGAGATCCCAGGAACTCCTATAATTCACCCCTCCACTTT
large | . | TRBJ2-3 | TRBV7-9 | CASSLESTDTQYF | TGTGCCAGCAGCTTAGAGTCTACAGATACGCAGTATTTT
. | . | TRBJ2-7 | TRBV10-3 | CAISEGDFAYEQYF | TGTGCCATCAGTGAGGGGGACTTTGCCTACGAGCAGTACTTC
. | . | TRBJ1-2 | TRBV5-1 | CASTFELRSRGYTF | TGCGCCAGCACCTTCGAACTTAGGAGCAGAGGCTACACCTTC
. | TRBD1 | TRBJ1-2 | TRBV7-6 | CASSREQGAGGDYGYTF | TGTGCCAGCAGTAGGGAACAGGGGGCGGGGGGCGACTATGGCTACACCTTC
. | . | TRBJ2-1 | TRBV20-1 | CSAQNWAGIRRDINNEQFF | TGCAGTGCTCAGAATTGGGCAGGAATCCGCAGGGATATTAACAATGAGCAGTTCTTC
. | . | TRBJ1-5 | TRBV6-1 | CASSRTLNQPQHF | TGTGCCAGCAGCCGGACTTTGAATCAGCCCCAGCATTTT
. | . | TRBJ1-3 | TRBV18 | CASSQGPGTSGNTIYF | TGTGCCAGCTCACAAGGCCCGGGGACCTCTGGAAACACCATATATTTT
. | . | TRBJ2-5 | TRBV7-8 | CASSLVLGGRNQETQYF | TGTGCCAGCAGCTTAGTCTTGGGGGGGCGGAACCAAGAGACCCAGTACTTC
. | . | TRBJ2-5 | TRBV11-2 | CASSTGLVALRETQYF | TGTGCCAGCAGCACGGGACTTGTGGCATTACGGGAGACCCAGTACTTC
. | TRBD2 | TRBJ2-3 | TRBV11-2 | CASSPLGGGASTDTQYF | TGTGCCAGCAGCCCCCTAGGCGGGGGGGCTAGCACAGATACGCAGTATTTT
. | . | TRBJ1-1 | TRBV6-5 | CASSFRQIMNTEAFF | TGTGCCAGCAGTTTCCGACAGATTATGAACACTGAAGCTTTCTTT
. | TRBD1 | TRBJ2-3 | TRBV7-8 | CASSQGTGGYTQYF | TGTGCCAGCAGCCAGGGGACAGGGGGTTATACGCAGTATTTT
. | TRBD1 | TRBJ2-7 | TRBV7-9 | CASSRPPIGTGDYEQYF | TGTGCCAGCAGCCGCCCCCCCATTGGGACAGGGGATTACGAGCAGTACTTC
. | . | TRBJ2-2 | TRBV15 | CATSSNNLPGELFF | TGTGCCACCAGCAGTAACAATCTCCCCGGGGAGCTGTTTTTT
. | . | TRBJ2-1 | TRBV19 | CASSTHGGNEQFF | TGTGCCAGTAGTACCCACGGGGGCAATGAGCAGTTCTTC
. | TRBD1 | TRBJ1-3 | TRBV18 | CASSPTAQGDGNTIYF | TGTGCCAGCTCACCGACCGCACAGGGGGATGGAAACACCATATATTTT
. | TRBD1 | TRBJ1-6 | TRBV6-1 | CASMVGQAVSPLHF | TGTGCCAGCATGGTGGGACAGGCGGTTTCACCCCTCCACTTT
. | TRBD1 | TRBJ1-2 | TRBV19 | CASNEGQPNNYGYTF | TGTGCCAGTAACGAGGGACAGCCAAATAACTATGGCTACACCTTC
. | . | TRBJ1-6 | TRBV6-5 | CASSYLTGGYNSPLHF | TGTGCCAGCAGTTATCTGACAGGCGGCTATAATTCACCCCTCCACTTT
. | . | TRBJ1-1 | TRBV7-9 | CASSWDDTEAFF | TGTGCCAGCAGCTGGGATGACACTGAAGCTTTCTTT
. | . | TRBJ1-3 | TRBV20-1 | CSASREGAYSGNTIYF | TGCAGTGCTTCCCGAGAAGGGGCCTACTCTGGAAACACCATATATTTT
few | . | TRBJ1-2 | TRBV28 | CASRQNGGGDGYTF | TGTGCCAGCAGACAAAATGGGGGGGGAGATGGCTACACCTTC